The next 17 T cell receptor beta chains were all read from a single sample in a study of beta chain features in type 1 diabetes. The study, taken as a whole, reports: A moderate, significant TCRB CDR3 shortening appeared in type 1 diabetes across four CD4+ subsets.

These TCRs are of unknown antigen specificity. Expressed TCRB transcripts were sequenced because the entire RNA isolate underwent reverse transcription. Assay: immunoSEQ multiplex PCR; the TCRdb copy retains only in-frame clones and omits some. The repertoire consists of over 200,000 clones, with approximately 11% occurring once and the leading ten covering more than 0.015%. The sample consisted of naive CD4+ T cells from blood. All receptors derive from a man in his thirties or forties with type 1 diabetes.

V usage is TRBV19 and J usage is TRBJ2-5, with a possible D match to TRBD1 (5 bases). The V and J ends lost 6 bases and 1 base respectively, with 12 bases between them. Germline CDR1 LNHDA, CDR2 SQIVND (reference sequence). The CDR3 consists of 14 residues. CDR3 DNA sequence: TGTGCCAGTAGCCCCAAGGGGATCCAAGAGACCCAGTACTTC. Its protein product is CASSPKGIQETQYF.

This clone has only a few counts. This chain connects TRBV6-6 to TRBJ2-2; 7 nucleotides align to TRBD1. Germline loops: CDR1 MNHNY, CDR2 SVGAGI (reference sequence). V was clipped by 8 bases and J by 4 bases; unmatched bases: 7. This CDR3 region has 14 residues. The DNA for the CDR3 is TGTGCCAGCTTTTCACAGGGGTCCACCGGGGAGCTGTTTTTT. The encoded protein is CASFSQGSTGELFF.

The V call is TRBV28, the J call TRBJ2-7, with D possibly matching TRBD2 (5 bases). In germline, CDR1 is MDHEN, CDR2 SYDVKM. The CDR3 length is 13 residues. Trimming removed 3 bases from V and 6 bases from J, with 12 bases in between. In nucleotides, the CDR3 is TGTGCCAGCAGTTTTGAGGGCCGGTCCGAGCAGTACTTC. This encodes CASSFEGRSEQYF.

V gene TRBV14 combines with J gene TRBJ2-3, with D tentatively TRBD2 (6 bases). This CDR3 is 13 amino acids long. The germline gives CDR1 SGHDN, CDR2 FVKESK. V gave up 4 bases and J gave up 8 bases, with 13 bases separating them. CDR3 loop: CASSLEVGGTQYF. The CDR3 DNA reads TGTGCCAGCAGCCTTGAAGTGGGGGGTACGCAGTATTTT.

A few counts support this clone. CDR3 nucleotide sequence: TGTGCCAGTGGGGGAGGACAGGGGGAAACCTACGAGCAGTACTTC. Encoded protein: CASGGGQGETYEQYF. The chain employs TRBV6-5 and TRBJ2-7, with 10 bases aligning to TRBD1. Trimming at V came to 9 bases and at J to 2 bases, leaving 10 bases not matched to a gene. The CDR3 runs to 15 residues. Germline V gives CDR1 MNHEY, CDR2 SVGAGI.

The chain combines TRBV7-9 with TRBJ1-6; 7 nucleotides agree with TRBD1. Germline CDR1 is SEHNR and CDR2 is FQNEAQ (reference sequence). The CDR3 extends over 15 amino acids. With V trimmed by 4 bases and J by 10 bases, 10 bases remained unmatched. The CDR3 sequence: CASSYEGAPGSPLHF. CDR3 sequence (DNA): TGTGCCAGCAGCTATGAGGGGGCGCCCGGGTCACCCCTCCACTTT. Looking up the rest from reference TRBV7-9 and TRBJ1-6 gives the full variable domain: DTGVSQNPRHKITKRGQNVTFRCDPISEHNRLYWYRQTLGQGPEFLTYFQNEAQLEKSRLLSDRFSAERPKGSFSTLEIQRTEQGDSAMYLCASSYEGAPGSPLHFGNGTRLTVT.

The CDR3 DNA sequence: TGTGCCAGCAGCCAAGATGTCGGGGTCTCCTACGAGCAGTACTTC. It is translated as CASSQDVGVSYEQYF. This chain joins TRBV14 and TRBJ2-7, with D possibly matching TRBD2 (5 bases). V gave up 0 bases and J gave up 0 bases, with 9 bases separating them. Looked up from germline, CDR1 is SGHDN and CDR2 is FVKESK. This CDR3 contains 15 residues.

Concerning this clone itself: This sample also contains other DNA sequences that code for the same CDR3. V is TRBV10-3 and J is TRBJ2-5; D is undetermined. V lost 0 bases and J lost 2, with 10 bases in between. This CDR3 has 15 residues. Germline CDR1 and CDR2: ENHRY and SYGVKD. This CDR3 is CAISESRGGQETQYF. The DNA of the CDR3 is TGTGCCATCAGTGAGTCCAGAGGCGGACAAGAGACCCAGTACTTC.

The rearrangement joins TRBV5-1 to TRBJ2-1; tentative D call: TRBD1 (6 bases). This CDR3 is built from 14 residues. V lost 0 bases, J lost 5 bases, and 9 bases lay in between. Germline CDR1 is SGHRS and CDR2 is YFSETQ. CDR3 residues: CASSLGTDNNEQFF. The CDR3 DNA is TGCGCCAGCAGCTTGGGGACAGACAACAATGAGCAGTTCTTC.

This chain connects TRBV25-1 to TRBJ1-1; D unclear. Per germline, CDR1 MGHDK and CDR2 SYGVNS. The CDR3 runs 14 residues. Deletions cut 4 bases from V and 1 base from J, with 10 bases between. CDR3 protein: CASSGREKNTEAFF. The CDR3 nucleotides are TGTGCCAGCAGTGGAAGGGAGAAGAACACTGAAGCTTTCTTT.

This clone was picked up a small number of times. The rearrangement joins TRBV2 to TRBJ2-5, with 8 bases identical to TRBD2. The germline V gene has CDR1 SNHLY and CDR2 FYNNEI. The CDR3 is 17 amino acids. The ends lost 3 bases at V and 4 bases at J; junction bases unmatched: 13. The CDR3 is CASSDSLRGAGAETQYF. DNA for the CDR3: TGTGCCAGCAGTGACTCATTGCGGGGGGCCGGGGCAGAGACCCAGTACTTC.

The chain carries TRBV2 and TRBJ1-1; no clear D. V lost 4 bases and J lost 1, with 10 bases in between. CDR1 and CDR2 (germline): SNHLY, FYNNEI. The CDR3 extends over 14 amino acids. This chain's CDR3 is CASSAQATNTEAFF. The CDR3 bases are TGTGCCAGCAGTGCGCAGGCCACGAACACTGAAGCTTTCTTT.

The genes are TRBV4-1 and TRBJ2-3; tentative D call: TRBD2 (6 bases). This CDR3 contains 15 residues. The V end was cut by 4 bases, the J end by 1 base, with 12 bases between. In germline, CDR1 is MGHRA, CDR2 YSYEKL. The CDR3, as DNA: TGCGCCAGCAGCCCCTGGGGGGAACGCACAGATACGCAGTATTTT. Protein sequence: CASSPWGERTDTQYF.

This clone was detected a few times. The genes are TRBV15 and TRBJ2-3; D unclear. The CDR3 runs 13 residues. V was trimmed by 0 bases and J by 4 bases, leaving 5 bases between them. Germline-derived CDR1 and CDR2 are LNHNV and YYDKDF (reference sequence). The CDR3 coding sequence is TGTGCCACCAGCAGAGATCCCTCAGATACGCAGTATTTT. Amino acid sequence: CATSRDPSDTQYF.

This clone was found a few times. This rearrangement joins TRBV30 to TRBJ2-3; D perhaps matches TRBD2 (7 bases). Germline V CDR1 and CDR2: GTSNPN, SVGIG (reference sequence). This CDR3 comprises 15 residues. V lost 3 bases and J lost 4, with 17 bases in between. The DNA of the CDR3 is TGTGCCTGGAGCCCGTGGGGGGGCCCCGCAGATACGCAGTATTTT. Translating gives CAWSPWGGPADTQYF. Drawing the rest from reference TRBV30 and TRBJ2-3, the complete variable domain is SQTIHQWPATLVQPVGSPLSLECTVEGTSNPNLYWYRQAAGRGLQLLFYSVGIGQISSEVPQNLSASRPQDRQFILSSKKLLLSDSGFYLCAWSPWGGPADTQYFGPGTRLTVL.

The chain carries TRBV5-1 and TRBJ2-7; the match to TRBD1 covers 9 bases. Germline V CDR1 and CDR2: SGHRS, YFSETQ. The CDR3 contains 14 residues. With V trimmed by 0 bases and J by 5 bases, 3 bases remained unmatched. CDR3 nucleotides: TGCGCCAGCAGCTTGGGGGACAGGGAGAACGAGCAGTACTTC. Translation: CASSLGDRENEQYF.

The chain uses TRBV19 and TRBJ1-1; tentatively, D is TRBD1 (5 bases). In germline, CDR1 is LNHDA, CDR2 SQIVND (reference sequence). V was pared by 5 bases and J by 5 bases, with 18 bases between. The CDR3 length is 15 residues. The CDR3 nucleotides read TGTGCCAGTAGTCCATTCCACGGACGGGGGACTGAAGCTTTCTTT. As protein: CASSPFHGRGTEAFF.